Each of the 2 T cell receptor beta chains below was sequenced from the same sample in a study of blood T cell repertoires in COVID-19. Assay used: immunoSEQ multiplex PCR; TCRdb lists only in-frame clones, some missing. The profile covers 450,000 to 500,000 clones, with 80% to 90% appearing a single time and 3.2% taken by the ten largest. Sequences were obtained from peripheral blood. All receptors come from a human donor in a cohort sampled during active COVID-19.

The chain couples TRBV29-1 to TRBJ1-1; D ambiguous. Trimming left V 0 bases short and J 3 bases short, with 5 bases between. This CDR3 contains 12 residues. The germline V gene has CDR1 SQVTM and CDR2 ANQGSEA. CDR3 protein: CSVEDPDTEAFF. CDR3 bases: TGCAGCGTTGAAGATCCGGACACTGAAGCTTTCTTT.

In this sample, this clone turned up once. This chain connects TRBV27 to TRBJ1-6; TRBD1 might be the D (5 bases). Germline CDR1 is MNHEY and CDR2 is SMNVEV (reference sequence). The CDR3 has 15 amino acids. V was pared by 6 bases and J by 9 bases, with 18 bases between. CDR3 region: CASRPGTGFGSPLHF. DNA of the CDR3: TGTGCCAGCAGGCCCGGAACAGGTTTCGGTTCACCCCTCCACTTT.